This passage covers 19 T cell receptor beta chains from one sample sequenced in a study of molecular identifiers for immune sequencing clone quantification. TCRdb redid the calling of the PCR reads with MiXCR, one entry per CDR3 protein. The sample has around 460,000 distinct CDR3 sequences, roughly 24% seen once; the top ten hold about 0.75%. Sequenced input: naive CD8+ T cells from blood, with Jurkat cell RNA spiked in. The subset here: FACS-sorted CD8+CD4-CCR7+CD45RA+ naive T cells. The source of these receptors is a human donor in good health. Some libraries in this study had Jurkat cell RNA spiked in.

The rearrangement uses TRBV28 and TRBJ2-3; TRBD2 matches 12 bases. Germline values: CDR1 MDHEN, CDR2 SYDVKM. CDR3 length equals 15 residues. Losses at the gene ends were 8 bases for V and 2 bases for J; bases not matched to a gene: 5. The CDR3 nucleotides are TGTGCCAGCGATTCTAGCGGGAGGGCCACAGATACGCAGTATTTT. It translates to CASDSSGRATDTQYF.

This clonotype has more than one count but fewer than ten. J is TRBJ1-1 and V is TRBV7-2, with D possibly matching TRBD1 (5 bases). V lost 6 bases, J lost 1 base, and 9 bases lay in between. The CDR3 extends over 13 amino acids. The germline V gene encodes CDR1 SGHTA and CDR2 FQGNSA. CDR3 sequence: CASSHGGNTEAFF. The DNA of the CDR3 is TGTGCCAGCAGTCACGGGGGGAACACTGAAGCTTTCTTT. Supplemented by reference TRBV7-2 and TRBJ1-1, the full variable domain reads GAGVSQSPSNKVTEKGKDVELRCDPISGHTALYWYRQSLGQGLEFLIYFQGNSAPDKSGLPSDRFSAERTGGSVSTLTIQRTQQEDSAVYLCASSHGGNTEAFFGQGTRLTVV.

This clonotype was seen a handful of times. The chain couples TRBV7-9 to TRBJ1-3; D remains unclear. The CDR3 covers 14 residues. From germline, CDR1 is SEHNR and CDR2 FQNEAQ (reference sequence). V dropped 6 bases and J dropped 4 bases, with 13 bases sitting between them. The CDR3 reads CASRDARWGNTIYF. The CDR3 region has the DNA TGTGCCAGCAGGGATGCCCGTTGGGGAAACACCATATATTTT.

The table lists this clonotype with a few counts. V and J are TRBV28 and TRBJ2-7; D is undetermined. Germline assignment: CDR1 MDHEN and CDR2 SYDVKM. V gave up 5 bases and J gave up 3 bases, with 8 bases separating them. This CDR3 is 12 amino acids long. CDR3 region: CASSATRYEQYF. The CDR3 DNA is TGTGCCAGCAGTGCGACACGCTACGAGCAGTACTTC.

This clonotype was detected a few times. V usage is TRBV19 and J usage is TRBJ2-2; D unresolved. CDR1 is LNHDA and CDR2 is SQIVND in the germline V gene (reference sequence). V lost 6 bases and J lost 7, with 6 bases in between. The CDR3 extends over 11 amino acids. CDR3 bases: TGTGCCAGTAGAATTGGCGGGGAGCTGTTTTTT. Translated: CASRIGGELFF.

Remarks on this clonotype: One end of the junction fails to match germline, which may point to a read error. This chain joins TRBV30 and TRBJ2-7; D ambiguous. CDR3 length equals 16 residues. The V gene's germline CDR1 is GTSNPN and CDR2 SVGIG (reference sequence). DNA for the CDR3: TGTGTCTGGAGTGTCGGACCGGCAAGACTCTCCTACGAGCAGTACTTC. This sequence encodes CVWSVGPARLSYEQYF.

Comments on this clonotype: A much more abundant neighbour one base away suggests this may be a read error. DNA of the CDR3: TGTGCCAGCATCCAAGGGTTCGGACAGCGCCAAGAGACCCAGTACTTC. Its translation is CASIQGFGQRQETQYF. This chain links TRBV14 with TRBJ2-5, with a weak D call TRBD1 (6 bases). The CDR3 covers 16 residues. Germline CDR1 and CDR2: SGHDN and FVKESK.

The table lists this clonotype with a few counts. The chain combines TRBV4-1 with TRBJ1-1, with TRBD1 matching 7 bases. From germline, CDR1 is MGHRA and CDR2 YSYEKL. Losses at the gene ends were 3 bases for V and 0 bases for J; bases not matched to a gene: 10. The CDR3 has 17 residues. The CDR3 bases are TGCGCCAGCAGCCAGGCGGGGGACAGTGATATGAACACTGAAGCTTTCTTT. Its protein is CASSQAGDSDMNTEAFF.

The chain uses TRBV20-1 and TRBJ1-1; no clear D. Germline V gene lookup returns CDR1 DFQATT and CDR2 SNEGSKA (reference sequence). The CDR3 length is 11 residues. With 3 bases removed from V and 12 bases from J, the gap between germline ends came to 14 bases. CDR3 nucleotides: TGCAGTGCTAGTTCTGGGATAGTAACTTTCTTT. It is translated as CSASSGIVTFF.

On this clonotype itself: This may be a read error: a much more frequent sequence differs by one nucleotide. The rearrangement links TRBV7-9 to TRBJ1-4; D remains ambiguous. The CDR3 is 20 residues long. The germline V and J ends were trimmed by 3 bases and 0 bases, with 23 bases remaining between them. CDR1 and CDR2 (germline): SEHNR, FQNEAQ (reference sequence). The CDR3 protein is CASSFPRAPSTLATNEKLFF. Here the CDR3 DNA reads TGTGCCAGCAGCTTCCCCCGGGCCCCTTCAACTTTAGCAACTAATGAAAAACTGTTTTTT.

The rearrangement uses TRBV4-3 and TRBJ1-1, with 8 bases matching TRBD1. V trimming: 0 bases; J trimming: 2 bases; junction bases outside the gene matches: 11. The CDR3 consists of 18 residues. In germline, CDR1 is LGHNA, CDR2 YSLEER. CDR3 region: CASSQDRDRTVANTEAFF. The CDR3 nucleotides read TGCGCCAGCAGCCAAGATCGGGACAGGACAGTGGCAAACACTGAAGCTTTCTTT.

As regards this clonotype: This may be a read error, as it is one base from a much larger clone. Written as DNA, the CDR3 is TGCAGTGCTAGAAGCATTAGCGGGAGCACAGATACGCAGTATTTT. It translates to CSARSISGSTDTQYF. The chain carries TRBV20-1 and TRBJ2-3, with TRBD2 identical over 7 bases. The trim removed 2 bases at V and 0 bases at J, leaving 5 bases unmatched. The CDR3 consists of 15 residues. The germline gives CDR1 DFQATT, CDR2 SNEGSKA (reference sequence).

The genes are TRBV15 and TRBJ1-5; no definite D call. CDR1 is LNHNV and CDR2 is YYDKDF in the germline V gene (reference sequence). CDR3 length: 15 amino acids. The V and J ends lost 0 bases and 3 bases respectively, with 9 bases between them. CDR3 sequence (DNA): TGTGCCACCAGCAGAGATCGGCTCTCCAATCAGCCCCAGCATTTT. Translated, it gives CATSRDRLSNQPQHF.

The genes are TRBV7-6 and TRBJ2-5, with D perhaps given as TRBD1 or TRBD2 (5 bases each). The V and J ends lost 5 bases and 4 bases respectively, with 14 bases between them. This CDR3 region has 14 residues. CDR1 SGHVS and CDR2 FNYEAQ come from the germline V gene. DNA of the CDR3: TGTGCCAGCAGCCGGGGCCAGGGTCGAGAGACCCAGTACTTC. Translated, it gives CASSRGQGRETQYF.

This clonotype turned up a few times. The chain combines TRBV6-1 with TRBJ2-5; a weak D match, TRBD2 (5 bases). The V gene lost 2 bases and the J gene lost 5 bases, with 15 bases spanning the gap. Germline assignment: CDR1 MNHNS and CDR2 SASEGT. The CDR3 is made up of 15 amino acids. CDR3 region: CASSEWVGVGETQYF. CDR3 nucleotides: TGTGCCAGCAGTGAATGGGTGGGAGTAGGTGAGACCCAGTACTTC.

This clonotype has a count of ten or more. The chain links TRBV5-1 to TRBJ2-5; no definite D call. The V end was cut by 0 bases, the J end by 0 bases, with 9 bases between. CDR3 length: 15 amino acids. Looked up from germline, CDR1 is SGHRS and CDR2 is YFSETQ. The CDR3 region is CASSLGDMYQETQYF. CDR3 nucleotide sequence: TGCGCCAGCAGCTTGGGTGACATGTACCAAGAGACCCAGTACTTC.

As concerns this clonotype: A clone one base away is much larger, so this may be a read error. The CDR3 region has the DNA TGTGCCAGTAGTAGCTGGACAGGGGGCCTTCAGCACCAGCATTTT. Its translation is CASSSWTGGLQHQHF. This chain links TRBV19 with TRBJ1-5; 11 positions agree with TRBD1. This CDR3 contains 15 residues. The germline CDR1 and CDR2 sequences are LNHDA and SQIVND (reference sequence).

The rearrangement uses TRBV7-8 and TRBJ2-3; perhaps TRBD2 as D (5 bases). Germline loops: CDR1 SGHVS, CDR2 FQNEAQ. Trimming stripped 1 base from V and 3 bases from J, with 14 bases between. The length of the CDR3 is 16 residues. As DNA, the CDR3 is TGTGCCAGCAGCTTAGGAGTTAGGCGGGTGACAGATACGCAGTATTTT. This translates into CASSLGVRRVTDTQYF.

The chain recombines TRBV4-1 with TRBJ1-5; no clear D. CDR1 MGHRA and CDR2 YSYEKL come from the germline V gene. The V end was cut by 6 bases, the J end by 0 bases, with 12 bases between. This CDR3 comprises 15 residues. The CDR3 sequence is CASREESLSNQPQHF. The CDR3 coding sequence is TGCGCCAGCAGAGAAGAGTCCCTTAGCAATCAGCCCCAGCATTTT.